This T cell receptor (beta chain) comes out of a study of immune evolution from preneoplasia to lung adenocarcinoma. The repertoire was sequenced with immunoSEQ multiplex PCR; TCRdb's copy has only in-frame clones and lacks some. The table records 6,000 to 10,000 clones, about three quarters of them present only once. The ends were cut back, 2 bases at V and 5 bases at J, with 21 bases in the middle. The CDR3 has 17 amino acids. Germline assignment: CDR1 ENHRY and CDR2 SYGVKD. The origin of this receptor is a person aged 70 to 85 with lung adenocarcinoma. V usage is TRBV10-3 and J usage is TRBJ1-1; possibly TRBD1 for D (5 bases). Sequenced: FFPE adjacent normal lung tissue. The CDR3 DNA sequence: TGTGCCATCAGTGAGCCCGGGCGGGCAGGGAGGCGGACTGAAGCTTTCTTT. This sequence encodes CAISEPGRAGRRTEAFF.